This TCR beta chain was identified during a study of blood T cell repertoires in COVID-19. The wider study: Sources were T cells, B-cell-depleted T cells, or PBMCs; the material itself was cDNA or gDNA.

The germline CDR1 and CDR2 sequences are DFQATT and SNEGSKA (reference sequence). The CDR3 totals 15 residues. With 3 bases clipped from V and 4 bases from J, the junction kept 9 bases outside the gene matches. Per the original data handling: Reference gene primers were amplified, and this amplification served to estimate nucleated cell counts. Sequenced by immunoSEQ multiplex PCR; TCRdb stores in-frame clones only, minus some. V and J calls and clone size are copied from that table; D and trimming were computed from the DNA. Here the sample spans 270,000 or so clones, 81% being singletons. The sequence derives from a woman aged 60-75 years with active or convalescent COVID-19. The chain recombines TRBV20-1 with TRBJ2-3; 8 nucleotides align to TRBD2. Sequencing was performed on peripheral blood. The chain's CDR3 is CSASGGGLYADTQYF. The CDR3 region has the DNA TGCAGTGCTAGTGGCGGGGGGTTGTACGCAGATACGCAGTATTTT.